This T cell receptor (beta chain) was observed in a study of blood T cells in healthy people across ages. The study, taken as a whole, reports: With donor CMV status unknown, expanded clonotype changes were possibly confounded. Greater diversity and more naive CD4+ cells were seen in long-lived donors than in aged donors.

The individuals who served as donors were healthy Caucasians living in Russia, aged roughly 6 to 95. Roughly 10 milliliters of peripheral blood were drawn from each donor. Sample-barcoded 5' priming and a J-beta primer mix drove a second PCR of about 6 to 12 cycles. TCRdb ran MiXCR on the 5' RACE reads and lists one entry per CDR3 protein. The table has 1.5 million or so distinct CDR3 sequences, about 43% seen once; the top ten hold around 8%. Concerning this clonotype: Its antigen is as yet unknown.

This CDR3 has 12 amino acids. The V end was cut by 2 bases, the J end by 10 bases, with 8 bases between. Germline CDR1 is KGHDR and CDR2 is SFDVKD. This receptor was identified in a woman aged 18-29 years in good health. This rearrangement joins TRBV24-1 to TRBJ1-5; D not resolved. The sample comprised blood. The CDR3 DNA follows: TGTGCCACCAGTGATTCCGGCGGACCCCAGCATTTT. Translating it yields CATSDSGGPQHF.